The text below deals with one TCR beta chain. Its antigen remains undetermined. No base qualities exist here, and no much larger clone lies one base off it. This record belongs to a study of blood T cell repertoires in COVID-19 (dated by TCRdb to the early 2020s). At the level of the whole study: Samples covering the acute and convalescent phases of COVID-19 were provided by collaborators in the United States, Italy and Spain. The material from the prospective study consisted of cDNA or gDNA derived from T cells, B-cell-depleted T cells, or PBMCs. Deeply sampled blood TCRbeta repertoires from subjects exposed to, actively infected with, or recovered from COVID-19 were included in the dataset. The repertoires were made available in a free public database intended to serve as a resource for research on the immune response to SARS-CoV-2. Samples were obtained from the ongoing ImmuneRACE study (first 160 participants) and from over a thousand subjects provided by 6 global collaborators. A de-identified subject ID, COVID-19 status, age in years and sex were almost always included in the sample metadata. HLA class I and class II types, where available, came from metadata supplied by the sample provider rather than from assay-based typing.

Overall study outcomes, separate from this receptor: The quantity of clinical and demographic metadata differed by source and by participant and was supplied without curation.

Each collaborating institution followed its own protocols to collect whole blood in K2EDTA tubes. For TCRbeta analysis, collaborators shipped samples in one of three forms: frozen whole blood, isolated PBMCs, or DNA extracted from either of those sample types. Reading from cysteine to phenylalanine, the CDR3 counts 12 amino acids. Just CDR3 DNA is preserved here, 36 bases in frame from base 1. V is shortened by 4 bases, J by 11 bases, and the region joining them spans 15 bases. From a lookup of the germline V gene, CDR1 and CDR2 are SGHRS and YFSETQ. TCRbeta CDR3 regions were amplified from genomic DNA using the immunoSEQ Assay, a bias-controlled multiplex PCR. As for the authors' bioinformatics: Nucleated cell counts per sample were estimated from amplification of reference gene primers within the assay. To quantify the absolute abundance of each unique TCRbeta CDR3 rearrangement, sequence reads were collapsed and filtered. For each sample, productive Simpson clonality was calculated as the square root of Simpson's diversity index across productive rearrangements. TCRdb provides this immuneACCESS table in a form limited to in-frame rearrangements. Some clones are lacking; in checked studies, under half of them reflect an unresolved V gene, and why the rest are absent is not known. Clonal size and the V and J genes are those of that table, whereas D and trimming came from the DNA. The sample table lists 70,000 to 100,000 clones, roughly four fifths of them with a count of one. The top ten clonotypes cover approximately 6.7% of the sample.

The chain couples TRBV5-1 to TRBJ1-1; a tentative D match to TRBD1 spans 5 bases. Sequenced: peripheral blood. The sequence came from a man aged 50-60 years with active or convalescent COVID-19. The CDR3 amino acid sequence is: CASSSDSEGAFF. The DNA sequence reads TGCGCCAGCAGCAGCGACAGTGAAGGGGCTTTCTTT.